Each of the 27 T cell receptor beta chains below was sequenced from the same sample in a study of cytotoxic CD8 clonotypes in ibrutinib-treated CLL. Using immunoSEQ multiplex PCR, the repertoire was profiled, and TCRdb retains in-frame clones only, with some absent. The sample yields 100,000 or so clones, about 58% seen once. Source: PBMCs, taken after 24 months of ibrutinib treatment. These receptors all come from a human donor with chronic lymphocytic leukemia.

The chain recombines TRBV29-1 with TRBJ2-3; the match to TRBD2 covers 10 bases. The length of the CDR3 is 13 residues. The trim removed 6 bases at V and 4 bases at J, leaving 4 bases unmatched. Germline V lookup: CDR1 SQVTM, CDR2 ANQGSEA. The CDR3 coding sequence is TGCAGCGTAGAGCGGGGGGGCCCAGATACGCAGTATTTT. Its protein is CSVERGGPDTQYF.

This clone was detected once. This chain connects TRBV29-1 to TRBJ2-3; D uncertain. The germline CDR1 and CDR2 sequences are SQVTM and ANQGSEA. The CDR3 loop spans 12 amino acids. CDR3 amino acids: CSFDSDTDTQYF. DNA of the CDR3: TGCAGTTTTGACTCCGACACAGATACGCAGTATTTT.

This clone was recorded many times. The chain joins TRBV7-9 to TRBJ2-1; D not resolved. V lost 5 bases and J 9 bases, leaving 17 bases between the germline ends. In germline, CDR1 is SEHNR, CDR2 FQNEAQ (reference sequence). The length of the CDR3 is 14 residues. CDR3 nucleotides: TGTGCCAGCAGCCTCCGTCGAAGTATAGGTGAGCAGTTCTTC. Encoded protein: CASSLRRSIGEQFF.

The chain is built from TRBV2 and TRBJ2-2; D tentatively reads TRBD1 or TRBD2 (5 bases each). This CDR3 region has 14 residues. The V end was cut by 4 bases, the J end by 7 bases, with 13 bases between. Germline CDR1 SNHLY, CDR2 FYNNEI. This CDR3 reads CASSAGTPGGELFF. CDR3 nucleotide sequence: TGTGCCAGCAGTGCCGGGACCCCGGGCGGGGAGCTGTTTTTT.

In this sample, this clone turned up many times. The same CDR3 is also encoded by other DNA sequences in this sample. This chain connects TRBV19 to TRBJ1-4; D is possibly TRBD1 (6 bases). Germline lookup yields CDR1 LNHDA and CDR2 SQIVND (reference sequence). V was shortened by 9 bases and J by 4 bases, with 12 bases between the two germline ends. CDR3 length equals 13 residues. CDR3: CASSRQVNEKLFF. The CDR3 bases are TGTGCCAGCTCACGACAGGTTAATGAAAAACTGTTTTTT. The complete variable domain, with remaining parts taken from reference TRBV19 and TRBJ1-4, reads DGGITQSPKYLFRKEGQNVTLSCEQNLNHDAMYWYRQDPGQGLRLIYYSQIVNDFQKGDIAEGYSVSREKKESFPLTVTSAQKNPTAFYLCASSRQVNEKLFFGSGTQLSVL.

The J gene is TRBJ2-2, the V gene TRBV4-2; 12 bases align to TRBD2. Per the germline V gene, CDR1 is LGHNA and CDR2 is YNFKEQ. This CDR3 is 18 amino acids long. V shed 3 bases and J 2 bases; nucleotides not matched to a gene: 7. CDR3 in DNA: TGTGCCAGCAGCCAGGAACTAGCGGGGGGACTTAACACCGGGGAGCTGTTTTTT. Amino acid sequence: CASSQELAGGLNTGELFF.

DNA for the CDR3: TGTGCCAGCAGCTTACGGTATACCAGGGACAATGAGCAGTTCTTC. This encodes CASSLRYTRDNEQFF. This chain uses TRBV7-9 with TRBJ2-1; a weak D match, TRBD1 (5 bases). CDR1 and CDR2 (germline): SEHNR, FQNEAQ (reference sequence). The CDR3 runs to 15 residues. V was trimmed by 2 bases and J by 5 bases, leaving 13 bases between them. The complete variable domain, with remaining parts taken from reference TRBV7-9 and TRBJ2-1, reads DTGVSQNPRHKITKRGQNVTFRCDPISEHNRLYWYRQTLGQGPEFLTYFQNEAQLEKSRLLSDRFSAERPKGSFSTLEIQRTEQGDSAMYLCASSLRYTRDNEQFFGPGTRLTVL.

This rearrangement joins TRBV2 to TRBJ1-5; tentative D call: TRBD1 (6 bases). The CDR3 is made up of 15 amino acids. The V end was cut by 0 bases, the J end by 6 bases, with 12 bases between. Germline lookup yields CDR1 SNHLY and CDR2 FYNNEI. CDR3 bases: TGTGCCAGCAGTGAAGCGTCGGGGGCAGGTCAGCCCCAGCATTTT. This gives the protein CASSEASGAGQPQHF.

Comments on this clone: A read error is possible here, since a much larger clone lies one base away. The chain recombines TRBV6-6 with TRBJ1-2; D not resolved. Trimming removed 6 bases from V and 8 bases from J, with 13 bases in between. Germline CDR1 is MNHNY and CDR2 is SVGAGI (reference sequence). The CDR3 has 12 residues. CDR3 DNA: TGTGCCAGCAGCCAAGATTCAGAAGGCTACACCTTC. Its protein is CASSQDSEGYTF.

The chain combines TRBV6-5 with TRBJ1-5, with TRBD1 matching 10 bases. The CDR3 is 14 amino acids. Germline CDR1 reads MNHEY; CDR2 reads SVGAGI. Germline trimming cut 8 bases from V and 7 bases from J; bases unmatched to any gene: 8. The CDR3 spells CASQRTGGFQPQHF. DNA of the CDR3: TGTGCCAGCCAAAGGACAGGGGGTTTCCAGCCCCAGCATTTT.

A few counts support this clone. This rearrangement joins TRBV19 to TRBJ2-7, with no clear D. CDR3 size: 14 residues. Between the trimmed V and J ends, which lost 5 bases and 0 bases, there was a span of 11 bases. Germline CDR1 and CDR2: LNHDA and SQIVND (reference sequence). CDR3 residues: CASSPAISSYEQYF. The CDR3 DNA sequence: TGTGCCAGTAGTCCTGCCATTAGCTCCTACGAGCAGTACTTC.

This clone was observed a handful of times. V and J are TRBV7-6 and TRBJ2-7, with D possibly matching TRBD2 (5 bases). The CDR3 loop spans 14 amino acids. The germline V gene has CDR1 SGHVS and CDR2 FNYEAQ. With 2 bases removed from V and 4 bases from J, the gap between germline ends came to 12 bases. The CDR3 here is CASSLTGLFYEQYF. The CDR3 DNA sequence: TGTGCCAGCAGCTTAACGGGGTTGTTTTACGAGCAGTACTTC.

The rearrangement links TRBV20-1 to TRBJ1-3; D gene ambiguous. The CDR3 has 11 amino acids. The V gene lost 7 bases and the J gene lost 2 bases, with 6 bases spanning the gap. Germline V gene sequence: CDR1 DFQATT, CDR2 SNEGSKA (reference sequence). In nucleotides, the CDR3 is TGCAGTGTAGGCGCTGGAAACACCATATATTTT. Protein sequence: CSVGAGNTIYF.

The J gene is TRBJ2-7, the V gene TRBV27; D unclear. This CDR3 comprises 12 residues. CDR1 and CDR2 from the germline V gene are MNHEY and SMNVEV (reference sequence). Trimming pared 2 bases from V and 5 bases from J, leaving 7 bases between. The CDR3 nucleotides are TGTGCCAGCAGTTTACCGGGTCACGAGCAGTACTTC. This gives the protein CASSLPGHEQYF.

Here the CDR3 DNA reads TGTGCCAGCAGCTTACAACTAGCGTACACCGGGGAGCTGTTTTTT. Amino acid sequence: CASSLQLAYTGELFF. The chain carries TRBV7-6 and TRBJ2-2, with 7 bases fitting TRBD2. Looked up from germline, CDR1 is SGHVS and CDR2 is FNYEAQ. The CDR3 extends over 15 amino acids. V lost 2 bases and J lost 3; bases outside the gene matches: 3. Full variable domain (outside the CDR3, taken from reference TRBV7-6 and TRBJ2-2): GAGVSQSPRYKVTKRGQDVALRCDPISGHVSLYWYRQALGQGPEFLTYFNYEAQQDKSGLPNDRFSAERPEGSISTLTIQRTEQRDSAMYRCASSLQLAYTGELFFGEGSRLTVL.

The chain recombines TRBV18 with TRBJ2-5; D is perhaps TRBD1 or TRBD2 (5 bases each). The CDR3 is 17 amino acids. The germline CDR1 and CDR2 sequences are KGHSH and LQKENI. Trimming removed 2 bases from V and 2 bases from J, with 18 bases in between. CDR3 sequence: CASSPKAEGKGQETQYF. The CDR3 DNA reads as TGTGCCAGCTCACCAAAAGCAGAGGGGAAGGGTCAAGAGACCCAGTACTTC.

This chain connects TRBV29-1 to TRBJ2-5, with a possible D match to TRBD1 (5 bases). This CDR3 is built from 12 residues. The V end was cut by 3 bases, the J end by 5 bases, with 10 bases between. CDR1 and CDR2 (germline): SQVTM, ANQGSEA. CDR3 nucleotide sequence: TGCAGCGTTGACCAGGGTGCGGAGACCCAGTACTTC. Its protein product is CSVDQGAETQYF. Complete variable domain (other parts from reference TRBV29-1 and TRBJ2-5): SAVISQKPSRDICQRGTSLTIQCQVDSQVTMMFWYRQQPGQSLTLIATANQGSEATYESGFVIDKFPISRPNLTFSTLTVSNMSPEDSSIYLCSVDQGAETQYFGPGTRLLVL.

J is TRBJ2-7 and V is TRBV6-5, with D unresolved. This CDR3 contains 14 residues. Per germline, CDR1 MNHEY and CDR2 SVGAGI. Deletions cut 0 bases from V and 5 bases from J, with 11 bases between. The CDR3 protein is CASSYSRLRNEQYF. CDR3 DNA sequence: TGTGCCAGCAGTTACTCGAGGTTACGGAACGAGCAGTACTTC.

The chain uses TRBV7-2 and TRBJ2-7; TRBD1 matches 7 bases. Germline V gene sequence: CDR1 SGHTA, CDR2 FQGNSA. V lost 4 bases and J lost 4; bases outside the gene matches: 4. The CDR3 is made up of 13 amino acids. The CDR3 nucleotides read TGTGCCAGCAGCTCACAGGGGCGGTACGAGCAGTACTTC. It is translated as CASSSQGRYEQYF.

The chain uses TRBV25-1 and TRBJ2-7, with 8 bases aligning to TRBD1. With 3 bases clipped from V and 1 base from J, the junction kept 2 bases outside the gene matches. The CDR3 consists of 14 residues. The germline CDR1 and CDR2 sequences are MGHDK and SYGVNS. The CDR3 here is CASSEDRDSYEQYF. The CDR3 DNA is TGTGCCAGCAGTGAGGACAGGGATTCCTACGAGCAGTACTTC.

This clone has more than one count but fewer than ten. The V call is TRBV6-6, the J call TRBJ1-5; TRBD1 agrees at 9 bases. The CDR3 totals 12 residues. The V segment lost 11 bases and the J segment 5 bases; nucleotides outside the gene matches: 4. Germline V gene lookup returns CDR1 MNHNY and CDR2 SVGAGI (reference sequence). This chain's CDR3 is CAVRTGDQPQHF. CDR3 coding DNA: TGTGCCGTACGGACAGGGGATCAGCCCCAGCATTTT.

Regarding this clone: Other DNA sequences in the sample encode the same CDR3. The rearrangement uses TRBV7-9 and TRBJ2-1; no definite D call. This CDR3 region has 10 residues. Germline V gene data show CDR1 as SEHNR and CDR2 as FQNEAQ (reference sequence). V was clipped by 8 bases and J by 6 bases, with 5 bases between them. The CDR3 here is CASSGNEQFF. As DNA, the CDR3 is TGTGCCAGCTCGGGCAATGAGCAGTTCTTC.

This chain joins TRBV5-4 and TRBJ1-1; no firm D call. The V end lost 0 bases, the J end lost 0 bases, and 12 bases lay between the germline ends. The V gene's germline CDR1 is SGHNT and CDR2 YYREEE (reference sequence). This CDR3 is 16 amino acids long. CDR3 nucleotides: TGTGCCAGCAGCTTGGCGGGCAGAAAAATGAACACTGAAGCTTTCTTT. Translated, it gives CASSLAGRKMNTEAFF.

The genes are TRBV2 and TRBJ1-1; D is perhaps TRBD1 (6 bases). The CDR3 has 14 amino acids. Between the trimmed V and J ends, which lost 6 bases and 7 bases, there was a span of 18 bases. Germline V gene lookup returns CDR1 SNHLY and CDR2 FYNNEI. The CDR3 sequence is CASSPLRGQDEAFF. The CDR3 DNA sequence: TGTGCCAGCAGCCCCCTCCGGGGGCAGGATGAAGCTTTCTTT.

The chain combines TRBV5-1 with TRBJ2-3; no firm D call. The CDR3 length is 16 residues. Trimming removed 7 bases at V and 5 bases at J, with 23 bases between. Per germline, CDR1 SGHRS and CDR2 YFSETQ. The CDR3 protein is CASCRDLPGPGDTQYF. In DNA, the CDR3 is TGCGCCAGCTGTAGAGATTTACCTGGCCCCGGAGATACGCAGTATTTT.

V and J are TRBV5-1 and TRBJ2-7; 9 nucleotides align to TRBD2. V lost 4 bases, J lost 8 bases, and 10 bases stayed unmatched. Germline CDR1 reads SGHRS; CDR2 reads YFSETQ. The CDR3 is made up of 14 amino acids. The CDR3 spells CASSPSGGRDKQYF. In DNA, the CDR3 is TGCGCCAGCAGCCCGTCGGGCGGGAGGGACAAGCAGTACTTC.

This clone was observed a handful of times. The chain has TRBV7-3 and TRBJ2-3; 11 nucleotides align to TRBD1. Germline V CDR1 and CDR2: SGHTA, FQGTGA. The CDR3 is made up of 16 amino acids. V gave up 4 bases and J gave up 1 base; unmatched junction bases: 4. The CDR3 is CASSWTGGVGTDTQYF. CDR3 in DNA: TGTGCCAGCAGCTGGACAGGGGGCGTGGGCACAGATACGCAGTATTTT.